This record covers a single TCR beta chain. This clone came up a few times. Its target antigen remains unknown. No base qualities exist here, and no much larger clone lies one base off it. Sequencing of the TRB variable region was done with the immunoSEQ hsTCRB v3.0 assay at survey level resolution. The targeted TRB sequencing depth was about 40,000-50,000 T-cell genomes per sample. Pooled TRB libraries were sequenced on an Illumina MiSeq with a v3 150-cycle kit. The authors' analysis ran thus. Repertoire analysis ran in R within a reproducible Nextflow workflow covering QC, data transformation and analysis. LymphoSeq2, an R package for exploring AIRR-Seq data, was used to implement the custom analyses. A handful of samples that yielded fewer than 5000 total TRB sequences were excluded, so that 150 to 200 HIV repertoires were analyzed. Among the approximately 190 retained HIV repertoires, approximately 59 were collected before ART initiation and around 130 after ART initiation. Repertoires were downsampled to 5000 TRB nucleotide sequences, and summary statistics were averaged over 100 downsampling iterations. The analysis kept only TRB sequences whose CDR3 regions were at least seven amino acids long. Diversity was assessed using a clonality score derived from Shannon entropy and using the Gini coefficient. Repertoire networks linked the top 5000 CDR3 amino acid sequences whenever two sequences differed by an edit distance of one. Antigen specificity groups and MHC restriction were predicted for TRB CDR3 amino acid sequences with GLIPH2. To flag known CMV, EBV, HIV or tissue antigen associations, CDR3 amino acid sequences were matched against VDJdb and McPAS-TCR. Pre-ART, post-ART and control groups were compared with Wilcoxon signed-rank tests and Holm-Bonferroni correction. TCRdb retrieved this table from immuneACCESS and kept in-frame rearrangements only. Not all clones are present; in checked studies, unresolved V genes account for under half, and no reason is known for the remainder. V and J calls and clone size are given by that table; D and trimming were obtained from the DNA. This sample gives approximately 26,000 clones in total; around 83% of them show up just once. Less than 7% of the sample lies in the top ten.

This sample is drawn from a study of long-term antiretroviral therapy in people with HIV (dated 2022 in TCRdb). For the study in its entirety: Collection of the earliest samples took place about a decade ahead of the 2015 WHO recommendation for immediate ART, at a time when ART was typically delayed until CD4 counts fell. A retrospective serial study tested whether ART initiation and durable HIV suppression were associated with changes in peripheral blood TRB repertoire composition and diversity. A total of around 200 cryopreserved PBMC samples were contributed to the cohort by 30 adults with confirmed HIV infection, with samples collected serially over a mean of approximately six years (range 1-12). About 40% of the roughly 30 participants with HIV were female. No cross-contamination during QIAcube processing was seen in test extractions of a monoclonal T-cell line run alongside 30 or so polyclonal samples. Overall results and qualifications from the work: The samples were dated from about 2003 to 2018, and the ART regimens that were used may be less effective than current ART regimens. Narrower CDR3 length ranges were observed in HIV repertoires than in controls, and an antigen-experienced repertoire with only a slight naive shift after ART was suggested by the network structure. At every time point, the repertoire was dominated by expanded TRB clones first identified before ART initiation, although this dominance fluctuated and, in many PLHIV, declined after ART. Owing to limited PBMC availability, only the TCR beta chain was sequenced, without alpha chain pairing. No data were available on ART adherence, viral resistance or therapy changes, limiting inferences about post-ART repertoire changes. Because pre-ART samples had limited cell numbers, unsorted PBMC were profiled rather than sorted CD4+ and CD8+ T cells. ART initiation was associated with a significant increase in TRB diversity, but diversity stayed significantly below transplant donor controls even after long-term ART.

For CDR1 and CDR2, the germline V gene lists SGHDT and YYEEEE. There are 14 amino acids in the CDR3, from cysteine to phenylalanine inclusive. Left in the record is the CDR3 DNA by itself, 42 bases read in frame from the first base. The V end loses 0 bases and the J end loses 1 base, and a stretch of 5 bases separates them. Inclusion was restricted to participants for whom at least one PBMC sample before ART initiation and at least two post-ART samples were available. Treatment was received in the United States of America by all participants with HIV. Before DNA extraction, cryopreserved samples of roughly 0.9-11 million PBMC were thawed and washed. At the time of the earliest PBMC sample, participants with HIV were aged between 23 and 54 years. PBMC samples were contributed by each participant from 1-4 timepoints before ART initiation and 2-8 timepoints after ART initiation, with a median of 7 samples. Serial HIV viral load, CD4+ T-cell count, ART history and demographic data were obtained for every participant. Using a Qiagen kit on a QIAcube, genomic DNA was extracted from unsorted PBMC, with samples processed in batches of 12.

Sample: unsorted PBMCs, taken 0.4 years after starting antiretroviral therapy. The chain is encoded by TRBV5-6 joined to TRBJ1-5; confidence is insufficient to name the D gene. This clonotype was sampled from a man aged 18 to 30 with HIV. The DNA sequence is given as TGTGCCAGCAGCTTGGCAATAAGCAATCAGCCCCAGCATTTT. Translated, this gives CASSLAISNQPQHF.